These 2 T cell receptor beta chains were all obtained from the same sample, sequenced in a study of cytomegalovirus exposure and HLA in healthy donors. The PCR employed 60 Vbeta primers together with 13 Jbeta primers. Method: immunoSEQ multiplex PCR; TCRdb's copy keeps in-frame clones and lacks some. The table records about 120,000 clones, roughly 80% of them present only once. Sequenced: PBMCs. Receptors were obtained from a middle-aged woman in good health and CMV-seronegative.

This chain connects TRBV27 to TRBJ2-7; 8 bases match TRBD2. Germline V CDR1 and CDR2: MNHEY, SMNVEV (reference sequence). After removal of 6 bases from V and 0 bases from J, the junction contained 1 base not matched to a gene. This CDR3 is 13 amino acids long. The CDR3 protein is CASRLAVSYEQYF. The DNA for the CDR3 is TGTGCCAGCAGACTAGCGGTCTCCTACGAGCAGTACTTC.

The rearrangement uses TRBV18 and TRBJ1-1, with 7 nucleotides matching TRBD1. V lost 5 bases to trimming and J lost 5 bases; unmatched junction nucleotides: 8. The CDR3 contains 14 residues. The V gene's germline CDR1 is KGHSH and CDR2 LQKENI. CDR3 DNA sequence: TGTGCCAGCTCAACAGGGGTGGTAGAAACTGAAGCTTTCTTT. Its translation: CASSTGVVETEAFF. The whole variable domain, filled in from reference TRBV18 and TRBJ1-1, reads NAGVMQNPRHLVRRRGQEARLRCSPMKGHSHVYWYRQLPEEGLKFMVYLQKENIIDESGMPKERFSAEFPKEGPSILRIQQVVRGDSAAYFCASSTGVVETEAFFGQGTRLTVV.